These 9 T cell receptor beta chains share one sample of origin, sequenced in a study of OX40 agonist ivuxolimab in advanced cancers. The table came from immunoSEQ multiplex PCR; TCRdb's copy has only in-frame clones and leaves some out. The sample holds around 70,000 clones, 80% to 95% seen once. The sequencing used CD4+ or CD8+ T cells sorted from blood, collected in a trial of the OX40 agonist ivuxolimab. Receptors originate from an adult with an advanced solid tumor such as melanoma, head and neck, liver or kidney cancer.

The chain uses TRBV19 and TRBJ2-7; a possible D gene is TRBD1 (6 bases). The CDR3 sequence is 16 residues long. V lost 1 base, J lost 2 bases, and 15 bases lay in between. CDR1 is LNHDA and CDR2 is SQIVND in the germline V gene (reference sequence). Here the CDR3 DNA reads TGTGCCAGTAGTATAGGACTTGGGACATCGACCTACGAGCAGTACTTC. This codes for CASSIGLGTSTYEQYF.

The V gene is TRBV28, the J gene TRBJ2-7, with 9 positions matching TRBD1. V lost 2 bases and J lost 3; bases outside the gene matches: 2. Germline V lookup: CDR1 MDHEN, CDR2 SYDVKM. The CDR3 has 14 residues. For the CDR3, the DNA is TGTGCCAGCAGTTTACGGGACAGGGTCTACGAGCAGTACTTC. It translates to CASSLRDRVYEQYF.

The V and J genes are TRBV4-3 and TRBJ2-3; 8 positions agree with TRBD1. Looked up from germline, CDR1 is LGHNA and CDR2 is YSLEER. This CDR3 has 15 residues. V shed 1 base, J shed 4 bases, and the junction held 4 bases outside the gene matches. DNA of the CDR3: TGCGCCAGCAGCCAAGGTCCAGGGGGCGCAGATACGCAGTATTTT. Protein sequence: CASSQGPGGADTQYF.

V and J are TRBV27 and TRBJ2-2; D unresolved. CDR1 is MNHEY, CDR2 SMNVEV, per germline (reference sequence). The V gene lost 1 base and the J gene lost 5 bases, with 14 bases spanning the gap. The CDR3 is 16 amino acids. The CDR3 protein is CASSLWSRGWTGELFF. For the CDR3, the DNA is TGTGCCAGCAGTTTATGGTCGCGAGGCTGGACCGGGGAGCTGTTTTTT.

The chain is built from TRBV28 and TRBJ1-2, with 11 bases fitting TRBD1. The V gene's germline CDR1 is MDHEN and CDR2 SYDVKM. CDR3 length: 16 amino acids. Germline trimming cut 7 bases from V and 5 bases from J; bases unmatched to any gene: 12. As DNA, the CDR3 is TGTGCCAGCACTTGGACAGGGGGCGTATTAGGGTATGGCTACACCTTC. Amino acids: CASTWTGGVLGYGYTF.

This clone was detected a few times. The rearrangement joins TRBV27 to TRBJ2-7; D possibly uses TRBD1 or TRBD2 (6 bases each). The CDR3 loop spans 16 amino acids. Trimming stripped 1 base from V and 3 bases from J, with 16 bases between. Germline V gene lookup returns CDR1 MNHEY and CDR2 SMNVEV (reference sequence). CDR3 coding DNA: TGTGCCAGCAGTTTATTACAGGGAGGCCTCTTCTACGAGCAGTACTTC. Amino acid sequence: CASSLLQGGLFYEQYF.

The J gene is TRBJ2-6, the V gene TRBV6-4; D tentatively reads TRBD1 or TRBD2 (5 bases each). CDR3 length equals 14 residues. The germline V and J ends were trimmed by 2 bases and 7 bases, with 9 bases remaining between them. Germline V gives CDR1 MRHNA, CDR2 SNTAGT. CDR3 loop: CASSDGGTANVLTF. Written as DNA, the CDR3 is TGTGCCAGCAGTGACGGGGGTACTGCCAACGTCCTGACTTTC.

CDR3 nucleotide sequence: TGTGCCAGCAGCCAAGATCCGGACAGGTACTATGGCTACACCTTC. It yields the protein CASSQDPDRYYGYTF. The chain recombines TRBV14 with TRBJ1-2, with 7 bases fitting TRBD1. Germline assignment: CDR1 SGHDN and CDR2 FVKESK. V dropped 0 bases and J dropped 3; count of bases not matched to a gene: 4. This CDR3 has 15 amino acids.

V usage is TRBV5-1 and J usage is TRBJ1-1, with TRBD1 matching over 9 bases. J was trimmed by 4 bases and V by 4 bases; bases with no gene match: 5. Germline CDR1 SGHRS, CDR2 YFSETQ. The CDR3 contains 14 residues. CDR3 DNA: TGCGCCAGCAGCCCGGGGACAGGGAGCACTGAAGCTTTCTTT. This gives the protein CASSPGTGSTEAFF.